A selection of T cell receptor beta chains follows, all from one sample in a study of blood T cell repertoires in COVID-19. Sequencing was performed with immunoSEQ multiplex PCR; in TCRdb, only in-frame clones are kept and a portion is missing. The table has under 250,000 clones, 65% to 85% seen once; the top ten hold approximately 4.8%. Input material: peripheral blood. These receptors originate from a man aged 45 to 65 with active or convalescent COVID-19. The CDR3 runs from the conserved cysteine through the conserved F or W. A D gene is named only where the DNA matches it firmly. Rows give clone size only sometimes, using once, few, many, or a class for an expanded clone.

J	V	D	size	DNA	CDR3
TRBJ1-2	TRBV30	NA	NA	TGTGCCTGGCAAGAAGTTGGAGCCGGCTACACCTTC	CAWQEVGAGYTF
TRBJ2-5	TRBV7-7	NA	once	TGTGCCAGCAGCTTAGTAACAGGGATTGAGGAAGAGACCCAGTACTTC	CASSLVTGIEEETQYF
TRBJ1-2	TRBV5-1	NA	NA	TGCGCCAGCAGCGAATCCCGGGAGGCGAACTATGGCTACACCTTC	CASSESREANYGYTF
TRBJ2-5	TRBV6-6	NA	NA	TGTGCCAGCAGCGACACGTGGGTGGGCCAGGAGACCCAGTACTTC	CASSDTWVGQETQYF
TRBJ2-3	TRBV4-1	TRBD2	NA	TGCGCCAGCAGCCCGCCTAGCGGGGGCACAGATACGCAGTATTTT	CASSPPSGGTDTQYF
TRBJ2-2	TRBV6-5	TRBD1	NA	TGTGCCACATCGACAGGGGTCACCGGGGAGCTGTTTTTT	CATSTGVTGELFF
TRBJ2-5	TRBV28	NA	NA	TGTGCCAGCAGTTTCAGGGTAGGTGGCCCTTCGCAAGAGACCCAGTACTTC	CASSFRVGGPSQETQYF
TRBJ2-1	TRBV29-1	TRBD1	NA	TGCAGCGCAACAGGGACAGGAGGCGACGATGAGCAGTTCTTC	CSATGTGGDDEQFF
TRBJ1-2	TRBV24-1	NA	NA	TGTGCCACCAGCGGCCCCCAGGGGTACACCTTC	CATSGPQGYTF
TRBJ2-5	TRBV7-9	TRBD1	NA	TGTGCCAGCAGCTTTGAAGGGGGCTTAGGAGAGACCCAGTACTTC	CASSFEGGLGETQYF